The table lists the clone carrying this T cell receptor (beta chain) with a few counts. Its cognate antigen is unknown. PCR was performed a second time for about 6 to 12 cycles using a sample-barcoded 5' primer and a J-beta primer mix. TCRdb ran MiXCR on the 5' RACE reads and lists one entry per CDR3 protein. The table shows about 720,000 distinct CDR3 sequences, with over 20% occurring only once. The CDR3 runs 15 residues. Trimming shortened V by 8 bases and J by 0 bases, and 16 bases separated the two germline ends. Germline-derived CDR1 and CDR2 are SEHNR and FQNEAQ (reference sequence). A minimum of 6 micrograms of total RNA was extracted per sample. The data were taken from a study of blood T cells in healthy people across ages. Study-wide findings and caveats: Investigators treated diversity estimates from one million T cells as underestimates. Unknown donor CMV status possibly confounded expanded clonotype changes. Greater diversity and more naive CD4+ cells were seen in long-lived donors than in aged donors.

Material: blood. The V and J genes are TRBV7-9 and TRBJ1-1; no reliable D call. This clonotype was obtained from a man in his sixties or seventies in good health. The CDR3 region has the DNA TGTGCCAGCCCCGGCGGAAACCACATGAACACTGAAGCTTTCTTT. Amino acids: CASPGGNHMNTEAFF.